The 27 T cell receptor beta chains given below trace back to one sample, sequenced in a study of cytomegalovirus exposure and HLA in healthy donors. Vbeta (60) and Jbeta (13) primers were used in the PCR. The repertoire was sequenced with immunoSEQ multiplex PCR; TCRdb's copy has only in-frame clones and lacks some. The repertoire has roughly 190,000 clones, 80% of them found once; the top ten carry roughly 6.7%. Sequenced material: PBMCs. The receptor set was obtained from a man aged 35 to 55 in good health and CMV-seropositive.

The chain combines TRBV7-2 with TRBJ1-2; 7 bases are a match to TRBD1. The junction had 6 bases not matched to a gene; V was cut back by 4 bases and J by 4 bases. The CDR3 extends over 14 amino acids. CDR1 SGHTA and CDR2 FQGNSA come from the germline V gene. CDR3 sequence reads: CASSSQTGTYGYTF. In nucleotides, the CDR3 is TGTGCCAGCAGCTCTCAGACAGGGACCTATGGCTACACCTTC.

V is TRBV28 and J is TRBJ1-4; D not certain. V was clipped by 7 bases and J by 4 bases, with 16 bases between them. The CDR3 runs 15 residues. In germline, CDR1 is MDHEN, CDR2 SYDVKM. The CDR3 loop is CASKRVVNRNEKLFF. The DNA for the CDR3 is TGTGCCAGCAAGAGGGTGGTGAATCGTAATGAAAAACTGTTTTTT. The full variable domain, rest sourced from reference TRBV28 and TRBJ1-4, is DVKVTQSSRYLVKRTGEKVFLECVQDMDHENMFWYRQDPGLGLRLIYFSYDVKMKEKGDIPEGYSVSREKKERFSLILESASTNQTSMYLCASKRVVNRNEKLFFGSGTQLSVL.

The chain joins TRBV7-6 to TRBJ1-2; unclear D gene. The CDR3 is 14 amino acids. Germline loops: CDR1 SGHVS, CDR2 FNYEAQ. Trimming took 1 base from V and 4 from J, leaving 10 bases between them. The CDR3 loop reads CASSLGAGVYGYTF. In DNA form, the CDR3 reads TGTGCCAGCAGCTTAGGGGCAGGTGTCTATGGCTACACCTTC.

This clone was seen a handful of times. The J gene is TRBJ2-5, the V gene TRBV19; TRBD2 aligns across 9 bases. CDR3 length: 18 residues. Germline CDR1 LNHDA, CDR2 SQIVND (reference sequence). J was trimmed by 5 bases and V by 3 bases; bases with no gene match: 16. DNA of the CDR3: TGTGCCAGTAGTATTGGGACCTTGCAAGCGGGGGGTCTGGAGACCCAGTACTTC. As protein: CASSIGTLQAGGLETQYF.

The chain links TRBV6-5 to TRBJ1-1; D gene uncertain. The CDR3 runs to 16 residues. Trimming took 1 base from V and 3 from J, leaving 15 bases between them. From germline, CDR1 is MNHEY and CDR2 SVGAGI. The CDR3 DNA follows: TGTGCCAGCAGTTACTATATCGGACTTGGGGACACTGAAGCTTTCTTT. Protein product: CASSYYIGLGDTEAFF.

The sample holds a few counts of this clone. This chain connects TRBV7-3 to TRBJ2-7, with 11 nucleotides matching TRBD1. Germline trimming cut 0 bases from V and 5 bases from J; bases unmatched to any gene: 3. The CDR3 runs 15 residues. The V gene's germline CDR1 is SGHTA and CDR2 FQGTGA. Here the CDR3 reads CASSLTSDRGHEQYF. The CDR3 region has the DNA TGTGCCAGCAGCTTAACTTCGGACAGGGGGCACGAGCAGTACTTC.

This chain links TRBV5-1 with TRBJ2-4; D is uncertain. Trimming removed 5 bases at V and 8 bases at J, with 17 bases between. The CDR3 has 14 amino acids. Germline V gene sequence: CDR1 SGHRS, CDR2 YFSETQ. Written as DNA, the CDR3 is TGCGCCAGCAGTCCAGGTTCCCCGGCCGACATTCAGTACTTC. Translation: CASSPGSPADIQYF.

This clone occurred a few times. This chain links TRBV6-5 with TRBJ1-3; no clear D gene. The CDR3 is 13 amino acids. Germline values: CDR1 MNHEY, CDR2 SVGAGI. Trimming pared 4 bases from V and 4 bases from J, leaving 8 bases between. In nucleotides, the CDR3 is TGTGCCAGCAGTTCCCCTGGCGGAAACACCATATATTTT. It specifies CASSSPGGNTIYF.

On this clone: Relative to the germline gene, one junction end is altered; a read error may explain this. The chain has TRBV6-5 and TRBJ1-1; tentatively, D is TRBD1 (5 bases). The CDR3 runs to 14 residues. Germline V gene sequence: CDR1 MNHEY, CDR2 SVGAGI. The CDR3 DNA is TGTGCCAGTTGCATAGGAATGGGGCTCCCTGAAGCTCTCTTT. Its protein is CASCIGMGLPEALF.

This sequence joins TRBV19 and TRBJ2-7, with D possibly TRBD2 on 5 matching bases. The germline gives CDR1 LNHDA, CDR2 SQIVND (reference sequence). The V gene lost 6 bases and the J gene lost 3 bases, with 15 bases spanning the gap. The CDR3 runs 14 residues. For the CDR3, the DNA is TGTGCCAGTAGAAGGTCCGGGGATCTCTACGAGCAGTACTTC. Its protein product is CASRRSGDLYEQYF.

The chain links TRBV4-2 to TRBJ2-1; 11 bases line up with TRBD2. The CDR3 has 17 amino acids. Germline CDR1 reads LGHNA; CDR2 reads YNFKEQ. The V gene end was trimmed by 0 bases and the J gene end by 3 bases; junction bases not matched to a gene: 4. This CDR3 reads CASSQEASGGHYNEQFF. CDR3 bases: TGTGCCAGCAGCCAAGAGGCTAGCGGGGGGCACTACAATGAGCAGTTCTTC.

J is TRBJ2-2 and V is TRBV18, with D possibly being TRBD2 (6 bases). This CDR3 is 14 amino acids long. The V gene lost 11 bases and the J gene lost 0 bases, with 13 bases spanning the gap. The germline V gene encodes CDR1 KGHSH and CDR2 LQKENI. The CDR3, as DNA: TGTGCCGGCGGAGGGCCAGCGAACACCGGGGAGCTGTTTTTT. It yields the protein CAGGGPANTGELFF. The whole variable domain, filled in from reference TRBV18 and TRBJ2-2, reads NAGVMQNPRHLVRRRGQEARLRCSPMKGHSHVYWYRQLPEEGLKFMVYLQKENIIDESGMPKERFSAEFPKEGPSILRIQQVVRGDSAAYFCAGGGPANTGELFFGEGSRLTVL.

The chain couples TRBV4-2 to TRBJ1-5; 8 bases line up with TRBD1. The CDR3 sequence is 14 residues long. J lost 2 bases, V lost 4 bases, and 1 base had no gene match. From germline, CDR1 is LGHNA and CDR2 YNFKEQ. The CDR3 DNA reads as TGTGCCAGCAGCCCGACAGGGGGCAATCAGCCCCAGCATTTT. Its protein product is CASSPTGGNQPQHF.

This chain joins TRBV11-2 and TRBJ2-1, with TRBD2 matching over 8 bases. CDR1 SGHAT and CDR2 FQNNGV come from the germline V gene. V shed 5 bases and J 9 bases; nucleotides not matched to a gene: 15. The CDR3 length is 16 residues. The CDR3 loop is CASSRLGAGGDGEQFF. CDR3 nucleotides: TGTGCCAGCAGCCGACTTGGGGCCGGGGGGGACGGTGAGCAGTTCTTC.

This clone appeared once. The chain is built from TRBV28 and TRBJ1-3; 7 bases are a match to TRBD1. CDR3 length: 15 residues. Germline CDR1 is MDHEN and CDR2 is SYDVKM. V lost 6 bases and J lost 4; bases outside the gene matches: 9. The CDR3, as DNA: TGTGCCAGCAGCCCACAGGGGCGGTCCGGAAACACCATATATTTT. Protein: CASSPQGRSGNTIYF. The whole variable domain, filled in from reference TRBV28 and TRBJ1-3, reads DVKVTQSSRYLVKRTGEKVFLECVQDMDHENMFWYRQDPGLGLRLIYFSYDVKMKEKGDIPEGYSVSREKKERFSLILESASTNQTSMYLCASSPQGRSGNTIYFGEGSWLTVV.

This CDR3 reads CASSLVAGDNYGYTF. DNA of the CDR3: TGCGCCAGCAGCTTGGTGGCAGGGGATAACTATGGCTACACCTTC. This rearrangement joins TRBV5-1 to TRBJ1-2; possible D gene TRBD1, 6 bases. Between the trimmed V and J ends, which lost 0 bases and 1 base, there was a span of 10 bases. Germline V gene lookup returns CDR1 SGHRS and CDR2 YFSETQ. The CDR3 spans 15 residues.

The J gene is TRBJ1-2, the V gene TRBV10-3; TRBD1 agrees at 8 bases. The CDR3 has 15 amino acids. V was clipped by 2 bases and J by 7 bases; unmatched bases: 9. The germline V gene encodes CDR1 ENHRY and CDR2 SYGVKD. CDR3 sequence reads: CAISEASRGPGGYTF. The DNA of the CDR3 is TGTGCCATCAGTGAGGCTAGCAGGGGGCCTGGTGGCTACACCTTC.

V usage is TRBV29-1 and J usage is TRBJ2-7, with 9 bases fitting TRBD1. The CDR3 contains 13 residues. Per germline, CDR1 SQVTM and CDR2 ANQGSEA. The V gene end was trimmed by 5 bases and the J gene end by 2 bases; junction bases not matched to a gene: 4. The CDR3 coding sequence is TGCAGCGTTACGACAGGGGGTGCCTACGAGCAGTACTTC. This encodes CSVTTGGAYEQYF.

The CDR3 spells CASSTGTVGYTF. The CDR3 DNA reads TGTGCCAGTAGTACCGGGACAGTTGGCTACACCTTC. The chain uses TRBV19 and TRBJ1-2; TRBD1 aligns across 7 bases. The germline V gene has CDR1 LNHDA and CDR2 SQIVND (reference sequence). V lost 4 bases to trimming and J lost 7 bases; unmatched junction nucleotides: 3. This CDR3 contains 12 residues.

This clone is a singleton in its sample. The V call is TRBV7-9, the J call TRBJ2-2; TRBD1 agrees at 7 bases. From germline, CDR1 is SEHNR and CDR2 FQNEAQ (reference sequence). The CDR3 loop spans 14 amino acids. V trimming: 5 bases; J trimming: 4 bases; junction bases outside the gene matches: 4. In DNA form, the CDR3 reads TGTGCCAGCAGCCGACAGGGACCCACCGGGGAGCTGTTTTTT. Protein sequence: CASSRQGPTGELFF.

J is TRBJ1-4 and V is TRBV7-9; D perhaps matches TRBD1 (5 bases). This CDR3 contains 13 residues. The germline V and J ends were trimmed by 5 bases and 9 bases, with 13 bases remaining between them. Germline CDR1 reads SEHNR; CDR2 reads FQNEAQ (reference sequence). CDR3 sequence reads: CASSPIGAQKLFF. In DNA form, the CDR3 reads TGTGCCAGCAGCCCAATAGGGGCCCAAAAACTGTTTTTT.

The chain links TRBV20-1 to TRBJ2-4; no clear D. Germline values: CDR1 DFQATT, CDR2 SNEGSKA (reference sequence). This CDR3 is 10 amino acids long. For the CDR3, the DNA is TGCGGCGCGGTGAGAGTCATTCAGTACTTC. Amino acids: CGAVRVIQYF.

The V and J genes are TRBV25-1 and TRBJ2-3; D unresolved. CDR1 is MGHDK, CDR2 SYGVNS, per germline. The CDR3 sequence is 15 residues long. With 4 bases removed from V and 3 bases from J, the gap between germline ends came to 14 bases. The CDR3: CASSVGPGGTDTQYF. The DNA for the CDR3 is TGTGCCAGCAGTGTGGGCCCCGGTGGGACAGATACGCAGTATTTT. The full variable domain, its missing parts supplied by reference TRBV25-1 and TRBJ2-3, is EADIYQTPRYLVIGTGKKITLECSQTMGHDKMYWYQQDPGMELHLIHYSYGVNSTEKGDLSSESTVSRIRTEHFPLTLESARPSHTSQYLCASSVGPGGTDTQYFGPGTRLTVL.

The rearrangement links TRBV9 to TRBJ1-1; D ambiguous. This CDR3 region has 13 residues. V was trimmed by 4 bases and J by 4 bases, leaving 11 bases between them. Germline V gene lookup returns CDR1 SGDLS and CDR2 YYNGEE. The CDR3 coding sequence is TGTGCCAGCAGCCAGCACAGAAGCACTGAAGCTTTCTTT. This sequence encodes CASSQHRSTEAFF.

The chain couples TRBV27 to TRBJ1-2; a weak D match, TRBD1 (5 bases). Per germline, CDR1 MNHEY and CDR2 SMNVEV (reference sequence). Between the trimmed V and J ends, which lost 6 bases and 3 bases, there was a span of 14 bases. This CDR3 spans 14 amino acids. CDR3 amino acids: CASRPPGGYYGYTF. CDR3 DNA: TGTGCCAGCAGGCCTCCGGGGGGATACTATGGCTACACCTTC.

The chain links TRBV14 to TRBJ1-1; a weak D match, TRBD1 (6 bases). The CDR3 runs 17 residues. Trimming removed 3 bases from V and 0 bases from J, with 17 bases in between. Germline lookup yields CDR1 SGHDN and CDR2 FVKESK. CDR3 in amino acids: CASSHRGLTYMNTEAFF. The CDR3 nucleotides read TGTGCCAGCAGCCACAGGGGCCTTACCTATATGAACACTGAAGCTTTCTTT.

The chain is built from TRBV13 and TRBJ2-7, with D possibly being TRBD1 (5 bases). The CDR3 contains 13 residues. The germline CDR1 and CDR2 sequences are PRHDT and FYEKMQ (reference sequence). Trimming shortened V by 5 bases and J by 3 bases, and 11 bases separated the two germline ends. CDR3 DNA: TGTGCCAGCAGCCTGAGACAGAACTACGAGCAGTACTTC. It yields the protein CASSLRQNYEQYF.